This is a list of T cell receptor beta chains from one sample in a study of Ad26.COV2.S vaccination and SARS-CoV-2 variants. The assay was immunoSEQ multiplex PCR, and TCRdb's table has in-frame clones only and misses some. The data hold about 420,000 clones, with roughly 88% observed a single time. Sample: peripheral blood, taken in a trial of Ad26.COV2.S vaccine versus placebo. The receptor set was obtained from a person aged 18-65 years who received the Ad26.COV2.S COVID-19 vaccine or a placebo. CDR3s include the opening cysteine and the closing phenylalanine or tryptophan. D genes are given only for firm matches. Clone size, where shown, is once, few, many, or a class for clones that have expanded.

abundance: many
j_gene: TRBJ1-5
d_gene: TRBD1
v_gene: TRBV7-8
CDR3aa: CASSYGTGEGQPQHF
CDR3nt: TGTGCCAGCAGCTACGGGACAGGGGAGGGTCAGCCCCAGCATTTT

abundance: .
j_gene: TRBJ1-6
d_gene: .
v_gene: TRBV27
CDR3aa: CASSYGGFNSPLHF
CDR3nt: TGTGCCAGCAGTTATGGGGGTTTTAATTCACCCCTCCACTTT

abundance: .
j_gene: TRBJ1-4
d_gene: TRBD1
v_gene: TRBV2
CDR3aa: CASTIGTGSTNEKLFF
CDR3nt: TGTGCCAGCACCATCGGGACAGGTTCAACTAATGAAAAACTGTTTTTT

abundance: .
j_gene: TRBJ1-6
d_gene: .
v_gene: TRBV28
CDR3aa: CASTPDRYNSPLHF
CDR3nt: TGTGCCAGCACCCCCGACAGGTATAATTCACCCCTCCACTTT

abundance: .
j_gene: TRBJ2-1
d_gene: .
v_gene: TRBV21-1
CDR3aa: CASSKVSRTRELGNEQFF
CDR3nt: TGTGCCAGCAGCAAAGTGTCAAGGACTAGGGAGCTTGGCAATGAGCAGTTCTTC

abundance: .
j_gene: TRBJ2-7
d_gene: .
v_gene: TRBV13
CDR3aa: CASSLSGPSYEQYF
CDR3nt: TGTGCCAGCAGCTTGTCGGGGCCCTCCTACGAGCAGTACTTC

abundance: once
j_gene: TRBJ2-7
d_gene: TRBD2
v_gene: TRBV4-3
CDR3aa: CASSQVSSGSFYEQYF
CDR3nt: TGCGCCAGCAGCCAAGTTAGTAGCGGGAGTTTCTACGAGCAGTACTTC

abundance: .
j_gene: TRBJ2-7
d_gene: .
v_gene: TRBV4-3
CDR3aa: CASSQDKTIHSYEQYF
CDR3nt: TGCGCCAGCAGCCAAGACAAGACTATCCACTCCTACGAGCAGTACTTC

abundance: .
j_gene: TRBJ2-7
d_gene: TRBD2
v_gene: TRBV28
CDR3aa: CASRGLLAGGLYEQYF
CDR3nt: TGTGCCAGCAGGGGACTACTAGCGGGGGGTTTGTACGAGCAGTACTTC

abundance: .
j_gene: TRBJ2-7
d_gene: .
v_gene: TRBV7-9
CDR3aa: CASSPPGGLDSEQYF
CDR3nt: TGTGCCAGCAGCCCGCCCGGGGGTCTCGACTCCGAGCAGTACTTC

abundance: .
j_gene: TRBJ2-7
d_gene: .
v_gene: TRBV2
CDR3aa: CASRQGSGLGYEQYF
CDR3nt: TGTGCCAGCAGGCAGGGGTCCGGGTTAGGATACGAGCAGTACTTC

abundance: few
j_gene: TRBJ1-5
d_gene: TRBD1
v_gene: TRBV19
CDR3aa: CASGQGGYQPQHF
CDR3nt: TGTGCCAGTGGGCAGGGGGGTTATCAGCCCCAGCATTTT

abundance: .
j_gene: TRBJ2-7
d_gene: TRBD1
v_gene: TRBV7-9
CDR3aa: CASTFDRALSYEQYF
CDR3nt: TGTGCCAGCACCTTCGACAGGGCGCTATCCTACGAGCAGTACTTC

abundance: .
j_gene: TRBJ1-3
d_gene: TRBD1
v_gene: TRBV6-5
CDR3aa: CASSRDRENTIYF
CDR3nt: TGTGCCAGCTCCCGGGACAGGGAAAACACCATATATTTT

abundance: .
j_gene: TRBJ2-3
d_gene: .
v_gene: TRBV9
CDR3aa: CASSLGGGADTQYF
CDR3nt: TGTGCCAGCAGCCTCGGGGGCGGGGCAGATACGCAGTATTTT

abundance: .
j_gene: TRBJ2-3
d_gene: .
v_gene: TRBV5-4
CDR3aa: CASSLERDTQYF
CDR3nt: TGTGCCAGCAGCTTAGAGCGAGATACGCAGTATTTT

abundance: .
j_gene: TRBJ2-4
d_gene: TRBD1
v_gene: TRBV4-1
CDR3aa: CASSRPEQGAKNIQYF
CDR3nt: TGCGCCAGCAGCCGCCCGGAACAGGGGGCCAAAAACATTCAGTACTTC

abundance: .
j_gene: TRBJ1-4
d_gene: .
v_gene: TRBV30
CDR3aa: CAWSDGSGNEKLFF
CDR3nt: TGTGCCTGGAGTGACGGGTCCGGTAATGAAAAACTGTTTTTT

abundance: .
j_gene: TRBJ2-2
d_gene: TRBD1
v_gene: TRBV6-5
CDR3aa: CASSYRTGGTGELFF
CDR3nt: TGTGCCAGCAGTTACCGGACAGGGGGCACCGGGGAGCTGTTTTTT

abundance: once
j_gene: TRBJ2-5
d_gene: .
v_gene: TRBV3-1/TRBV3-2
CDR3aa: CASSPTGARQETQYF
CDR3nt: TGTGCCAGCAGTCCAACGGGCGCCAGACAAGAGACCCAGTACTTC

abundance: .
j_gene: TRBJ2-7
d_gene: .
v_gene: TRBV5-8
CDR3aa: CASSLRQVTYEQYF
CDR3nt: TGTGCCAGCAGCCTACGACAGGTGACCTACGAGCAGTACTTC

abundance: .
j_gene: TRBJ2-7
d_gene: .
v_gene: TRBV19
CDR3aa: CASNWGIYEQYF
CDR3nt: TGTGCCAGTAATTGGGGGATCTACGAGCAGTACTTC

abundance: once
j_gene: TRBJ2-5
d_gene: .
v_gene: TRBV7-9
CDR3aa: CASSLARQGRGETQYF
CDR3nt: TGTGCCAGCAGCTTAGCGAGGCAGGGGCGCGGGGAGACCCAGTACTTC

abundance: .
j_gene: TRBJ1-2
d_gene: TRBD1
v_gene: TRBV19
CDR3aa: CASRDRDDGYTF
CDR3nt: TGTGCCAGTAGGGACAGGGACGATGGCTACACCTTC

abundance: .
j_gene: TRBJ2-2
d_gene: .
v_gene: TRBV5-5
CDR3aa: CASSPTRQDTGELFF
CDR3nt: TGTGCCAGCAGCCCGACTAGACAGGACACCGGGGAGCTGTTTTTT

abundance: .
j_gene: TRBJ2-7
d_gene: TRBD1
v_gene: TRBV6-5
CDR3aa: CASSGQGVRYEQYF
CDR3nt: TGTGCCAGCTCAGGACAGGGTGTTCGTTACGAGCAGTACTTC

abundance: once
j_gene: TRBJ2-1
d_gene: .
v_gene: TRBV12-3/TRBV12-4
CDR3aa: CASSLIWGNEQFF
CDR3nt: TGTGCCAGCAGTTTAATCTGGGGAAATGAGCAGTTCTTC

abundance: .
j_gene: TRBJ2-5
d_gene: TRBD2
v_gene: TRBV6-1
CDR3aa: CASSELRTSGRQETQYF
CDR3nt: TGTGCCAGCAGTGAATTGAGGACTAGCGGCCGCCAAGAGACCCAGTACTTC

abundance: .
j_gene: TRBJ2-1
d_gene: TRBD2
v_gene: TRBV9
CDR3aa: CASSVRGTSYYNEQFF
CDR3nt: TGTGCCAGCAGCGTCCGCGGGACTAGTTACTACAATGAGCAGTTCTTC

abundance: .
j_gene: TRBJ1-5
d_gene: .
v_gene: TRBV19
CDR3aa: CASSNGPLYSNQPQHF
CDR3nt: TGTGCCAGTAGTAACGGACCGCTGTATAGCAATCAGCCCCAGCATTTT

abundance: .
j_gene: TRBJ2-7
d_gene: .
v_gene: TRBV27
CDR3aa: CASSLGRSYEQYF
CDR3nt: TGTGCCAGCAGTTTGGGCAGATCCTACGAGCAGTACTTC

abundance: .
j_gene: TRBJ1-5
d_gene: TRBD1
v_gene: TRBV15
CDR3aa: CATSSGQGEGNQPQHF
CDR3nt: TGTGCCACCAGCAGTGGACAGGGGGAGGGCAATCAGCCCCAGCATTTT

abundance: .
j_gene: TRBJ1-2
d_gene: TRBD1
v_gene: TRBV28
CDR3aa: CASSASGTGGAPGSYTF
CDR3nt: TGTGCCAGCAGTGCCTCCGGGACAGGGGGTGCCCCGGGGAGCTACACCTTC

abundance: .
j_gene: TRBJ1-6
d_gene: .
v_gene: TRBV15
CDR3aa: CATSRDGGLGNSPLHF
CDR3nt: TGTGCCACCAGCAGAGATGGCGGGCTAGGGAATTCACCCCTCCACTTT

abundance: .
j_gene: TRBJ1-4
d_gene: .
v_gene: TRBV5-5
CDR3aa: CASSLVGRRGEKLFF
CDR3nt: TGTGCCAGCAGCTTGGTAGGGAGACGGGGTGAAAAACTGTTTTTT

abundance: .
j_gene: TRBJ2-3
d_gene: TRBD1
v_gene: TRBV6-1
CDR3aa: CASSGQGPTLSSTDTQYF
CDR3nt: TGTGCCAGCAGTGGACAGGGTCCCACCCTTTCTAGCACAGATACGCAGTATTTT

abundance: few
j_gene: TRBJ1-2
d_gene: .
v_gene: TRBV4-1
CDR3aa: CASSQVVAEFYGYTF
CDR3nt: TGCGCCAGCAGCCAAGTAGTGGCAGAGTTCTATGGCTACACCTTC

abundance: .
j_gene: TRBJ2-2
d_gene: .
v_gene: TRBV12-3/TRBV12-4
CDR3aa: CASTGFTGELFF
CDR3nt: TGTGCCAGCACTGGGTTCACCGGGGAGCTGTTTTTT

abundance: .
j_gene: TRBJ1-2
d_gene: .
v_gene: TRBV5-4
CDR3aa: CASSSGQFRHYGYTF
CDR3nt: TGTGCCAGCAGCTCCGGACAATTCCGCCACTATGGCTACACCTTC

abundance: .
j_gene: TRBJ1-4
d_gene: TRBD1
v_gene: TRBV7-2
CDR3aa: CASSSTGGAWSNEKLFF
CDR3nt: TGTGCCAGCAGCTCCACAGGGGGCGCATGGTCTAATGAAAAACTGTTTTTT

abundance: once
j_gene: TRBJ1-2
d_gene: .
v_gene: TRBV30
CDR3aa: CAWSVWSYGYTF
CDR3nt: TGTGCCTGGAGCGTATGGTCCTATGGCTACACCTTC

abundance: .
j_gene: TRBJ2-3
d_gene: .
v_gene: TRBV27
CDR3aa: CASSYSPISDTQYF
CDR3nt: TGTGCCAGCAGTTACAGCCCTATTTCTGATACGCAGTATTTT